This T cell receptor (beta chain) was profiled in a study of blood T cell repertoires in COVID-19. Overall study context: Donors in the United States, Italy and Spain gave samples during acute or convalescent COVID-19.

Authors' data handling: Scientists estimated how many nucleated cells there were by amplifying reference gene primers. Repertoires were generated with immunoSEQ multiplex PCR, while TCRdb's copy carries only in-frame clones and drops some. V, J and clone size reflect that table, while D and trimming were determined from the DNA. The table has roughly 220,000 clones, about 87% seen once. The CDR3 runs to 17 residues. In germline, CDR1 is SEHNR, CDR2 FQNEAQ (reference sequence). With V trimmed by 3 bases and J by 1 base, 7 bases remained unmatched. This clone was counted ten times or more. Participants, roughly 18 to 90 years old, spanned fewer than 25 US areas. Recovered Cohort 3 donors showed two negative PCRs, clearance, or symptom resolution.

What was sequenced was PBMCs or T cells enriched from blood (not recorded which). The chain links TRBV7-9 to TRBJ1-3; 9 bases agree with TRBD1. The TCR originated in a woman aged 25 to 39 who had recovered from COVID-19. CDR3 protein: CASSLNPQGASGNTIYF. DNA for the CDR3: TGTGCCAGCAGCTTGAACCCACAGGGGGCATCTGGAAACACCATATATTTT.